This T cell receptor (beta chain) was retrieved from a study of cytomegalovirus exposure and HLA in healthy donors. As for the study in general: From donors who were HLA-typed, an early data release held 65 million to 85 million unique TCRs. Overall study results and limits: Confirmation in vitro established that a few CMV-associated chains were specific for CMV antigens. Data from an earlier analysis indicated that most TCR beta V segments were productive either about 87% or about 30% of the time.

Comments on this clone: Its target is not known.

Germline loops: CDR1 LGHNA, CDR2 YNFKEQ. Trimming pared 4 bases from V and 7 bases from J, leaving 7 bases between. The CDR3 covers 12 residues. The PCR made use of 60 Vbeta and 13 Jbeta primers. This table comes from immunoSEQ multiplex PCR, and its TCRdb copy is limited to in-frame clones, with some not included. The data show approximately 210,000 clones, with roughly four fifths seen just once and approximately 2.1% held by the top ten. J is TRBJ2-2 and V is TRBV4-2, with D tentatively TRBD2 (5 bases). The receptor comes from a woman in her 30s in good health and CMV-seropositive. Material: PBMCs. The CDR3 spells CASSLRDGELFF. CDR3 nucleotide sequence: TGTGCCAGCAGCCTGAGGGACGGGGAGCTGTTTTTT.